This TCR beta chain was identified during a study of tissue T cells after allogeneic stem cell transplantation (dated by TCRdb to the early 2020s). Regarding the research as a whole: The study profiled TCR beta repertoires across many tissues from research autopsies of patients with and without GVHD, plus mouse models of GVHD. The human arm was a prospective observational study without blinding or randomization. What the work shows at the level of the full study, not this receptor alone: Which tissue TCRs were alloreactive or antigen-specific was not determined in the study, and some clones might have been persisting host cells. Within patients, how anatomically similar the tissues were was a key factor in shaping TCR repertoire composition, regardless of disease or transplant status. Blood and spleen T cells captured only a limited portion of the TCR repertoire detected in tissues, in both patients and mice. Few T cell clones were found to be shared across patients, but shared repertoire signatures across patients were revealed in a tissue-specific fashion by motif-based clustering. A small and clinically heterogeneous patient cohort was studied, and sampling depth was acknowledged as a limitation.

CDR1 SGHND and CDR2 FRSKSL were looked up in the germline V gene. Reading from cysteine to phenylalanine, the CDR3 counts 14 amino acids. The DNA covers only part of the CDR3, 39 bases in frame from base 1. Cut back by 1 base and 7 bases, the V and J ends lie 14 bases apart. This clone occurred a few times. Its antigen remains undetermined. This receptor is murine, so its gene names and germline sequences reflect the mouse genome. The read ends 1 residue shy of where the CDR3 ends; the end is completed using the germline J gene. Library preparation was by the immunoSEQ multiplex PCR assay. Adaptive Biotechnologies performed TCRbeta CDR3 sequencing at survey depth and reported CDR3 sequences, V/J genes, productive frequency, and template counts. TCR beta CDR3 regions were amplified from genomic DNA rather than RNA. On the authors' methods: Jensen-Shannon divergence was used to quantify pairwise repertoire overlap between tissues, with a value of 1 indicating complete divergence and a value of 0 indicating identical repertoires. Tissues were grouped by single-linkage agglomerative hierarchical clustering of pairwise JSD values, and the clustering results were shown as dendrograms. All patient samples were analyzed with GLIPH2 using simulation_depth 1000, kmer_min_depth 3 and cdr3_length_cutoff 8, and only groups containing more than two unique CDR3s were kept. In a standardized tissue-overlap score, Jaccard GLIPH-group overlap across patients was extrapolated to a standard repertoire size of 1000 clones. Linear mixed-effect models, with tissue as a fixed effect and individual as a random effect, were used to test how diversity related to clinical or experimental variables. TCRdb took over this immuneACCESS table, retaining in-frame rearrangements with V and J assigned. Such tables are incomplete; in checked studies, under half of the missing clones stem from an unresolved V gene, and the remainder is unexplained. V and J calls and clone size are given by that table; D and trimming were obtained from the DNA. Recorded for this sample are 15,000 to 20,000 clones; less than 85% of them occurred a single time. The ten largest clones take up 0.75% to 1% of the sample.

Before genomic DNA was isolated with the DNeasy Blood & Tissue Kit, mouse tissues were minced with razor blades in buffered saline. This TCR derives from a female BALB/c mouse in good health. Mice belonging to this strain carry MHC haplotype H2-d. The chain uses TRBV15 and TRBJ2-7; a weak D assignment points to TRBD2 (7 bases agree). The sample comprised spleen. CDR3 loop: CASSLGGALGEQYF. The CDR3 bases that were read are TGTGCCAGCAGTTTAGGGGGGGCGCTGGGAGAACAGTAC.